Listed below are T cell receptor beta chains from one sample, sequenced in a study of T cell responses to AZD1222 COVID-19 vaccine. The repertoire was sequenced with immunoSEQ multiplex PCR; TCRdb's copy has only in-frame clones and lacks some. The sample lists 100,000 to 130,000 clones; approximately 88% were seen once. Sequenced material: peripheral blood, taken on day 0 of AZD1222 vaccination. The receptor set was obtained from an adult in good health. The CDR3 runs from the conserved cysteine through the conserved F or W. The order of the fields is D gene, clone size, J gene, V gene, CDR3 protein, CDR3 DNA. A D gene is named only where the DNA matches it firmly. For some rows the clone size is stated as once, few or many, or as a class when expanded; others skip it.

d_call: TRBD1; clone_size: .; j_call: TRBJ1-4; v_call: TRBV30; cdr3_aa: CAWRQGALEKLFF; cdr3_nt: TGTGCCTGGAGACAGGGGGCACTTGAAAAACTGTTTTTT
d_call: .; clone_size: .; j_call: TRBJ2-5; v_call: TRBV27; cdr3_aa: CASSQNAVPTGRTQYF; cdr3_nt: TGTGCCAGCAGCCAAAATGCCGTCCCAACAGGACGGACCCAGTACTTC
d_call: TRBD1; clone_size: .; j_call: TRBJ1-4; v_call: TRBV7-2; cdr3_aa: CASRRGPTTNEKLFF; cdr3_nt: TGTGCCAGCAGGAGGGGGCCAACAACTAATGAAAAACTGTTTTTT
d_call: .; clone_size: .; j_call: TRBJ2-2; v_call: TRBV28; cdr3_aa: CASSVPHQRTGELFF; cdr3_nt: TGTGCCAGCAGTGTACCCCACCAGAGAACCGGGGAGCTGTTTTTT
d_call: .; clone_size: .; j_call: TRBJ2-1; v_call: TRBV6-6; cdr3_aa: CASRPANPVIREQFF; cdr3_nt: TGTGCCAGCCGTCCAGCTAACCCGGTGATACGTGAGCAGTTCTTC
d_call: .; clone_size: .; j_call: TRBJ2-7; v_call: TRBV5-4; cdr3_aa: CASSQGLSPYEQYF; cdr3_nt: TGTGCCAGCAGCCAGGGACTGTCGCCCTACGAGCAGTACTTC
d_call: .; clone_size: .; j_call: TRBJ1-1; v_call: TRBV18; cdr3_aa: CASSRAENTEAFF; cdr3_nt: TGTGCCAGCTCACGGGCCGAGAACACTGAAGCTTTCTTT
d_call: .; clone_size: .; j_call: TRBJ2-2; v_call: TRBV9; cdr3_aa: CASSQTRGELFF; cdr3_nt: TGTGCCAGCAGTCAGACACGAGGGGAGCTGTTTTTT
d_call: TRBD1; clone_size: few; j_call: TRBJ2-4; v_call: TRBV29-1; cdr3_aa: CSVVPDREKNIQYF; cdr3_nt: TGCAGCGTGGTTCCGGACAGGGAGAAAAACATTCAGTACTTC
d_call: TRBD1; clone_size: .; j_call: TRBJ1-6; v_call: TRBV2; cdr3_aa: CASSEGTGGGSPLHF; cdr3_nt: TGTGCCAGCAGTGAGGGGACAGGGGGCGGATCACCCCTCCACTTT
d_call: .; clone_size: .; j_call: TRBJ2-2; v_call: TRBV28; cdr3_aa: CASSPGPGPQNTGELFF; cdr3_nt: TGTGCCAGCAGCCCTGGGCCAGGCCCCCAGAACACCGGGGAGCTGTTTTTT
d_call: .; clone_size: .; j_call: TRBJ1-4; v_call: TRBV19; cdr3_aa: CASSTGTANNEKLFF; cdr3_nt: TGTGCCAGTAGTACCGGGACGGCAAATAATGAAAAACTGTTTTTT
d_call: .; clone_size: .; j_call: TRBJ2-1; v_call: TRBV4-2; cdr3_aa: CASSQDWGERAIEQFF; cdr3_nt: TGTGCCAGCAGCCAAGATTGGGGCGAGCGGGCTATTGAGCAGTTCTTC
d_call: .; clone_size: once; j_call: TRBJ2-3; v_call: TRBV7-2; cdr3_aa: CASSSRRTIREDTQYF; cdr3_nt: TGTGCCAGCAGCTCCCGCCGGACTATCCGGGAGGATACGCAGTATTTT
d_call: TRBD1; clone_size: once; j_call: TRBJ1-3; v_call: TRBV6-6; cdr3_aa: CASSLAGQGPNTIYF; cdr3_nt: TGTGCCAGTTCCTTAGCGGGACAGGGCCCGAACACCATATATTTT
d_call: TRBD2; clone_size: .; j_call: TRBJ2-1; v_call: TRBV28; cdr3_aa: CASSQLDRGTSVNNEQFF; cdr3_nt: TGTGCCAGCAGCCAACTGGACCGAGGGACTAGCGTGAACAATGAGCAGTTCTTC
d_call: .; clone_size: .; j_call: TRBJ2-2; v_call: TRBV28; cdr3_aa: CASSSTGHNTGELFF; cdr3_nt: TGTGCCAGCAGTTCCACGGGACACAACACCGGGGAGCTGTTTTTT
d_call: .; clone_size: .; j_call: TRBJ1-2; v_call: TRBV6-5; cdr3_aa: CASSKTGHAVYGYTF; cdr3_nt: TGTGCCAGCAGTAAGACAGGCCACGCCGTCTATGGCTACACCTTC